This TCR beta chain originates from a study of blood T cell repertoires in COVID-19. Study summary: Sites in the United States, Italy and Spain provided acute and convalescent COVID-19 samples.

The protocol was immunoSEQ multiplex PCR, while the TCRdb copy is restricted to in-frame clones and leaves out a portion. Of approximately 97,000 clones listed, around four fifths are singletons. This clone was observed a few times. V lost 4 bases, J lost 5 bases, and 13 bases lay in between. The CDR3 has 15 residues. Germline V gene data show CDR1 as SGDLS and CDR2 as YYNGEE. The sequence derives from a man aged 55 to 70 with active or convalescent COVID-19. Input material: peripheral blood. The rearrangement links TRBV9 to TRBJ1-6; D is unresolved. CDR3 coding DNA: TGTGCCAGCAGCCCCCAGATCAAAGATAATTCACCCCTCCACTTT. Residues: CASSPQIKDNSPLHF. Variable domain in full (rest from reference TRBV9 and TRBJ1-6): DSGVTQTPKHLITATGQRVTLRCSPRSGDLSVYWYQQSLDQGLQFLIQYYNGEERAKGNILERFSAQQFPDLHSELNLSSLELGDSALYFCASSPQIKDNSPLHFGNGTRLTVT.